This is a list of T cell receptor beta chains from one sample in a study of pediatric ulcerative colitis. Repertoires were generated with immunoSEQ multiplex PCR, while TCRdb's copy carries only in-frame clones and drops some. The repertoire holds more than 50,000 clones, with about 89% as singletons. The specimen sequenced was blood. The source of these receptors is a boy younger than 18 who was a control in a study of pediatric ulcerative colitis. CDR3s include the opening cysteine and the closing phenylalanine or tryptophan. A D gene is named only where the DNA matches it firmly. The listing skips clone size in some rows; elsewhere it reads once, few, many or a size class.

J	V	D	size	CDR3	DNA
TRBJ1-5	TRBV6-5	TRBD1	.	CASSLTGYNQPQHF	TGTGCCAGCAGCCTGACAGGGTACAATCAGCCCCAGCATTTT
TRBJ1-1	TRBV7-2	TRBD1	once	CASSFQGDETEAFF	TGTGCCAGCAGCTTTCAGGGGGATGAGACTGAAGCTTTCTTT
TRBJ2-1	TRBV10-1	TRBD1	.	CASSGGTGGPANEQFF	TGCGCCAGCAGTGGTGGGACAGGGGGACCTGCCAATGAGCAGTTCTTC
TRBJ1-4	TRBV18	.	.	CASSRGQDEKLFF	TGTGCCAGCTCACGAGGTCAAGATGAAAAACTGTTTTTT
TRBJ2-7	TRBV27	.	few	CASSTQDDYEQYF	TGTGCCAGCAGTACTCAGGATGACTACGAGCAGTACTTC
TRBJ2-7	TRBV6-1	.	.	CASTSPGTLSYEQYF	TGTGCCAGCACCTCCCCCGGGACCCTCTCCTACGAGCAGTACTTC
TRBJ2-1	TRBV27	TRBD2	.	CASSFGASGEDEQFF	TGTGCCAGCAGTTTTGGGGCTAGCGGGGAGGATGAGCAGTTCTTC
TRBJ2-7	TRBV5-4	TRBD2	few	CASSLRLAGDEQYF	TGTGCCAGCAGCTTGAGACTAGCGGGGGACGAGCAGTACTTC
TRBJ2-2	TRBV7-2	.	.	CASNPIAGNTGELFF	TGTGCCAGCAACCCTATAGCAGGGAACACCGGGGAGCTGTTTTTT
TRBJ2-7	TRBV27	TRBD1	.	CASTKDRGHEQYF	TGTGCCAGCACCAAGGACAGGGGGCACGAGCAGTACTTC
TRBJ1-6	TRBV5-1	.	.	CASSLDAGLNSPLHF	TGCGCCAGCAGCTTGGATGCAGGGCTAAATTCACCCCTCCACTTT
TRBJ1-2	TRBV7-2	.	.	CASSFRVFYYGYTF	TGTGCCAGCAGCTTCAGGGTTTTCTACTATGGCTACACCTTC
TRBJ1-2	TRBV7-2	.	.	CASSLGFYGYTF	TGTGCCAGCAGCTTAGGTTTTTATGGCTACACCTTC
TRBJ2-1	TRBV7-8	.	.	CASSPLRVLKPYNEQFF	TGTGCCAGCAGCCCTCTCAGGGTACTAAAGCCCTACAATGAGCAGTTCTTC
TRBJ2-7	TRBV7-2	TRBD1	.	CASSLPRNRGPSKYEQYF	TGTGCCAGCAGCTTACCCCGAAACAGGGGGCCTAGCAAATACGAGCAGTACTTC
TRBJ2-3	TRBV27	TRBD2	.	CASSLADWREGHSTDTQYF	TGTGCCAGCAGTTTAGCCGACTGGCGGGAGGGTCACAGCACAGATACGCAGTATTTT
TRBJ2-7	TRBV13	TRBD1	.	CASSGGQGTEQYF	TGTGCCAGCAGCGGAGGACAGGGGACCGAGCAGTACTTC
TRBJ1-5	TRBV28	TRBD1	.	CASSYSRQGPTRPQHF	TGTGCCAGCAGTTATTCGAGACAGGGGCCGACAAGGCCCCAGCATTTT
TRBJ2-7	TRBV14	.	.	CASSPWSSYEQYF	TGTGCCAGCAGCCCATGGAGCTCCTACGAGCAGTACTTC
TRBJ1-4	TRBV2	.	.	CASSDTTNEKLFF	TGTGCCAGCAGTGACACAACTAATGAAAAACTGTTTTTT
TRBJ1-1	TRBV7-9	.	few	CASSHPDHLYEAFF	TGTGCCAGCAGCCATCCGGACCACCTCTATGAAGCTTTCTTT
TRBJ2-1	TRBV7-8	TRBD2	once	CASSLRVAGGGHNEQFF	TGTGCCAGCAGCCTTAGGGTAGCGGGAGGTGGTCACAATGAGCAGTTCTTC
TRBJ1-2	TRBV4-1	TRBD1	few	CASSPQGVGYGYTF	TGCGCCAGCAGCCCACAGGGGGTTGGGTATGGCTACACCTTC
TRBJ2-1	TRBV19	TRBD2	few	CASSVVTSGSYEQFF	TGTGCCAGTAGTGTAGTGACTAGCGGGAGTTATGAGCAGTTCTTC
TRBJ2-7	TRBV12-5	.	.	CASGPGTAGGEQYF	TGTGCTAGTGGCCCCGGGACTGCCGGTGGGGAGCAGTACTTC
TRBJ2-3	TRBV11-2	TRBD2	.	CASSLAGTSAYTQYF	TGTGCCAGCAGCTTAGCGGGGACTAGCGCATATACGCAGTATTTT
TRBJ2-4	TRBV5-1	TRBD2	.	CASSSGLAETSIQYF	TGCGCCAGCAGCAGCGGACTAGCGGAGACCAGCATTCAGTACTTC
TRBJ2-5	TRBV7-9	TRBD1	.	CASSRQGFQETQYF	TGTGCCAGCAGCCGACAGGGTTTTCAAGAGACCCAGTACTTC
TRBJ2-1	TRBV19	.	.	CASSIVRGGIDEQFF	TGTGCCAGTAGTATAGTGAGGGGGGGGATCGATGAGCAGTTCTTC
TRBJ2-7	TRBV18	TRBD2	.	CASSPMGTSGSYEQYF	TGTGCCAGCTCACCAATGGGGACTAGCGGGAGCTACGAGCAGTACTTC
TRBJ2-7	TRBV19	TRBD1	.	CASSADRAYEQYF	TGTGCCAGTAGTGCTGACAGGGCCTACGAGCAGTACTTC
TRBJ2-3	TRBV7-3	TRBD2	.	CASSLTGGTTTDTQYF	TGTGCCAGCAGCTTAACGGGGGGGACTACCACAGATACGCAGTATTTT
TRBJ2-1	TRBV6-6	TRBD2	.	CASSPTSGGAGEQFF	TGTGCCAGCAGCCCCACTAGCGGGGGGGCGGGTGAGCAGTTCTTC
TRBJ2-2	TRBV11-1	TRBD1	.	CASSHTRQGAGELFF	TGTGCCAGCAGTCATACCCGACAGGGCGCCGGGGAGCTGTTTTTT
TRBJ2-2	TRBV7-9	TRBD2	.	CASIPLAGGPRTGELFF	TGTGCCAGCATCCCCCTAGCGGGGGGGCCTAGGACCGGGGAGCTGTTTTTT
TRBJ1-5	TRBV5-1	.	few	CASSLDGGNRQPQHF	TGCGCCAGCAGCTTGGATGGGGGCAATCGTCAGCCCCAGCATTTT
TRBJ2-3	TRBV25-1	TRBD1	once	CASSELGQEDTQYF	TGTGCCAGCAGTGAATTGGGACAGGAAGATACGCAGTATTTT
TRBJ2-4	TRBV29-1	.	.	CSVEIERWGIQYF	TGCAGCGTCGAAATCGAAAGGTGGGGCATTCAGTACTTC
TRBJ1-2	TRBV11-1	TRBD1	.	CASSLRTGVGGYTF	TGTGCCAGCAGCCTTCGGACAGGGGTGGGTGGCTACACCTTC
TRBJ1-1	TRBV6-1	.	.	CASSEVRETEAFF	TGTGCCAGCAGTGAAGTCAGGGAGACTGAAGCTTTCTTT
TRBJ1-1	TRBV6-1	.	.	CASSGAENTEAFF	TGTGCCAGCAGCGGGGCGGAGAACACTGAAGCTTTCTTT
TRBJ2-7	TRBV11-1	.	.	CASSPPGTFYEQYF	TGTGCCAGCAGCCCACCCGGGACATTCTACGAGCAGTACTTC
TRBJ2-2	TRBV11-3	TRBD1	.	CASSKVGQGANTGELFF	TGTGCCAGCAGTAAAGTAGGACAGGGGGCGAACACCGGGGAGCTGTTTTTT
TRBJ2-2	TRBV5-1	.	.	CASSFGPNTGELFF	TGCGCCAGCAGCTTCGGGCCTAACACCGGGGAGCTGTTTTTT
TRBJ2-7	TRBV6-5	.	.	CASSYPGRELYEQYF	TGTGCCAGCAGTTACCCGGGCAGGGAACTCTACGAGCAGTACTTC
TRBJ1-6	TRBV2	.	.	CASRTGGYSPLHF	TGTGCCAGCAGGACAGGCGGCTATTCACCCCTCCACTTT
TRBJ2-5	TRBV7-6	.	.	CASSRGRQETQYF	TGTGCCAGCAGCCGAGGGAGACAAGAGACCCAGTACTTC
TRBJ1-1	TRBV4-1	TRBD1	few	CASSQGGTGGTEAFF	TGCGCCAGCAGCCAAGGAGGGACAGGGGGTACTGAAGCTTTCTTT
TRBJ1-1	TRBV21-1	.	.	CASSKEREGVNTEAFF	TGTGCCAGCAGCAAAGAGCGGGAAGGGGTGAACACTGAAGCTTTCTTT
TRBJ1-1	TRBV29-1	.	.	CSVTQGNPRDTEAFF	TGCAGCGTCACTCAGGGCAACCCTCGGGACACTGAAGCTTTCTTT
TRBJ2-2	TRBV19	TRBD2	.	CASRVSGSYTGELFF	TGTGCCAGTAGGGTCAGCGGGAGCTACACCGGGGAGCTGTTTTTT
TRBJ1-2	TRBV2	TRBD1	.	CARSGQGHNYGYTF	TGTGCCAGGTCGGGACAGGGTCATAACTATGGCTACACCTTC